These 2 T cell receptor beta chains share one sample of origin, sequenced in a study of shared clonotypes between healthy human individuals. Assay: immunoSEQ multiplex PCR; the TCRdb copy retains only in-frame clones and omits some. This table has 2 million to 2.5 million clones, 85% to 95% appearing once. Sequencing was carried out using naive CD4+ T cells from PBMCs. Specified subset: CD45RA+ positively selected. The source of these receptors is a man between 18 and 35 years old in good health. Some clones in this sample may be carry-over from other donors' samples.

The chain couples TRBV18 to TRBJ2-3, with D unresolved. CDR1 is KGHSH, CDR2 LQKENI, per germline. V was cut by 5 bases and J by 3 bases, with 9 bases left in between. The CDR3 covers 13 residues. DNA of the CDR3: TGTGCCAGCTCAGGGGTACGGACAGATACGCAGTATTTT. Its translation is CASSGVRTDTQYF.

This sequence joins TRBV15 and TRBJ2-6; D perhaps matches TRBD2 (7 bases). Trimming shortened V by 3 bases and J by 0 bases, and 15 bases separated the two germline ends. The CDR3 runs to 18 residues. Germline assignment: CDR1 LNHNV and CDR2 YYDKDF (reference sequence). The CDR3 bases are TGTGCCACCAGCAGGGGAGGGGGGCCACGCTCTGGGGCCAACGTCCTGACTTTC. Translation gives CATSRGGGPRSGANVLTF.